Below are 17 T cell receptor beta chains sequenced from a single sample in a study of blood T cells in healthy people across ages (dated by TCRdb to 2015 to 2017). Library preparation employed 5' RACE. The data were produced on an Illumina HiSeq 2500. A second PCR of about 7 to 12 cycles was performed with a sample-barcoded 5' primer and a J-beta primer mix. Using fastp at Q25 and MiXCR, TCRdb reprocessed the public reads and kept productive beta chains. Merged by CDR3 protein, the rows form single entries marked with the most common genes and DNA. The sample has around 1.5 million distinct CDR3 sequences on record, almost 60% of them singletons. Jointly, the top ten make up roughly 6.3% of the sample. Specimen: blood. These receptors were collected from a man younger than 35 in good health.

This chain joins TRBV7-9 and TRBJ2-2; either TRBD1 or TRBD2 may supply D (5 bases each). V gave up 5 bases and J gave up 3 bases, with 22 bases separating them. Germline V gene lookup returns CDR1 SEHNR and CDR2 FQNEAQ (reference sequence). The CDR3 totals 18 residues. CDR3 nucleotides: TGTGCCAGCAGCCCTCTGGGACCGGGGCGAGGGGACACCGGGGAGCTGTTTTTT. This codes for CASSPLGPGRGDTGELFF.

The J gene is TRBJ2-4, the V gene TRBV29-1; 9 bases align to TRBD1. This CDR3 contains 13 residues. CDR1 SQVTM and CDR2 ANQGSEA come from the germline V gene. The V segment lost 4 bases and the J segment 8 bases; nucleotides outside the gene matches: 6. The CDR3 nucleotides read TGCAGCGTTGCAGTGACAGGGGGGGACATTCAGTACTTC. It yields the protein CSVAVTGGDIQYF.

The CDR3 region has the DNA TGTGCCAGCAGTTTATCAGGGGGACACCACTACGAGCAGTACTTC. The encoded protein is CASSLSGGHHYEQYF. The rearrangement links TRBV27 to TRBJ2-7; D is possibly TRBD1 (6 bases). Germline values: CDR1 MNHEY, CDR2 SMNVEV (reference sequence). Trimming removed 0 bases at V and 3 bases at J, with 12 bases between. CDR3 length equals 15 residues.

The chain recombines TRBV12-3 or TRBV12-4 with TRBJ2-7; D possibly uses TRBD1 or TRBD2 (6 bases each). With the DNA end fitting TRBJ2-5 better, the J assignment may be wrong. This CDR3 comprises 15 residues. The CDR3 protein is CASSLGGGRRETQYF. CDR3 bases: TGTGCCAGCAGTTTAGGTGGGGGGCGCCGGGAGACCCAGTACTTC.

Ten or more counts support this clonotype. Relative to the germline gene, one junction end is altered; a read error may explain this. This chain connects TRBV7-2 to TRBJ2-7; 10 positions match TRBD2. CDR3 length equals 15 residues. CDR1 SGHTA and CDR2 FQGNSA come from the germline V gene. The DNA of the CDR3 is TGCGCCAGCAGCCTATTAGCGGGAGGCCCATACGAGCAGTACTTC. This sequence encodes CASSLLAGGPYEQYF.

The chain recombines TRBV18 with TRBJ2-1, with D maybe TRBD1 (5 bases). The CDR3 contains 15 residues. Between the trimmed V and J ends, which lost 2 bases and 13 bases, there was a span of 21 bases. Germline V lookup: CDR1 KGHSH, CDR2 LQKENI. The CDR3 DNA is TGTGCCAGCTCACCAGGGCAGGGAACCAAAAACATTCAGTTCTTC. This sequence encodes CASSPGQGTKNIQFF.

The V call is TRBV10-3, the J call TRBJ2-1; maybe TRBD2 (6 bases). Per the germline V gene, CDR1 is ENHRY and CDR2 is SYGVKD. The CDR3 length is 18 residues. V shed 3 bases and J shed 0 bases, with 18 bases lying between them. The chain's CDR3 is CAISDREGLASSYNEQFF. In nucleotides, the CDR3 is TGTGCCATCAGTGACCGCGAAGGGCTAGCGAGCTCCTACAATGAGCAGTTCTTC.

The rearrangement joins TRBV10-2 to TRBJ1-6; D remains ambiguous. The CDR3 has 13 amino acids. Trimming cost V 0 bases and J 8 bases, with 5 bases left between them. CDR1 WSHSY and CDR2 SAAADI come from the germline V gene. CDR3 region: CASSESGYSPLHF. The CDR3 DNA follows: TGCGCCAGCAGTGAGTCGGGCTATTCACCCCTCCACTTT.

V is TRBV5-5 and J is TRBJ2-7; TRBD1 matches at 9 bases. The CDR3 runs to 16 residues. V lost 0 bases and J lost 0; bases outside the gene matches: 4. Germline V gene data show CDR1 as SGHKS and CDR2 as YYEKEE (reference sequence). The CDR3 DNA reads as TGTGCCAGCAGCTTGGGGATGGGACAGGGCTCCTACGAGCAGTACTTC. This translates into CASSLGMGQGSYEQYF.

The chain carries TRBV10-2 and TRBJ2-4; 9 nucleotides agree with TRBD1. The J call may be wrong; the DNA end is better matched by TRBJ2-7. Germline values: CDR1 WSHSY, CDR2 SAAADI. CDR3 length: 16 amino acids. CDR3 residues: CASRALPGQGLDEQYF. The CDR3 nucleotides read TGCGCCAGCAGAGCGCTTCCGGGACAGGGTTTAGACGAGCAGTACTTC.

The V call is TRBV27, the J call TRBJ2-7; 7 nucleotides line up with TRBD1. V trimming: 10 bases; J trimming: 0 bases; junction bases outside the gene matches: 18. Germline loops: CDR1 MNHEY, CDR2 SMNVEV (reference sequence). This CDR3 contains 17 residues. CDR3 in amino acids: CATPRLVGTESSYEQYF. CDR3 bases: TGTGCCACTCCGCGGTTAGTCGGGACAGAAAGCTCCTACGAGCAGTACTTC.

This sequence joins TRBV4-1 and TRBJ1-1; D is unresolved. CDR3 length equals 14 residues. Germline V lookup: CDR1 MGHRA, CDR2 YSYEKL. The ends were cut back, 3 bases at V and 4 bases at J, with 12 bases in the middle. The CDR3 spells CASSHPGEGTEAFF. CDR3 nucleotide sequence: TGCGCCAGCAGCCATCCTGGGGAGGGCACTGAAGCTTTCTTT.

V is TRBV25-1 and J is TRBJ1-4; D ambiguous. Between the trimmed V and J ends, which lost 1 base and 3 bases, there was a span of 15 bases. Germline-derived CDR1 and CDR2 are MGHDK and SYGVNS. The CDR3 totals 17 residues. The CDR3 coding sequence is TGTGCCAGCAGTGAATTAGGTGGCAGACTATCTAATGAAAAACTGTTTTTT. Translated: CASSELGGRLSNEKLFF.

The sample holds a few counts of this clonotype. The chain uses TRBV7-2 and TRBJ2-7; 7 bases fit TRBD1. The CDR3 runs 16 residues. Germline trimming cut 5 bases from V and 0 bases from J; bases unmatched to any gene: 10. The germline V gene has CDR1 SGHTA and CDR2 FQGNSA. The CDR3 reads CASSKGARTVSYEQYF. The CDR3 nucleotides read TGTGCCAGCAGCAAGGGGGCCCGGACAGTCTCCTACGAGCAGTACTTC.

The rearrangement joins TRBV27 to TRBJ1-1; D remains ambiguous. There are 13 residues in the CDR3. The V gene lost 8 bases and the J gene lost 3 bases, with 13 bases spanning the gap. From germline, CDR1 is MNHEY and CDR2 SMNVEV (reference sequence). DNA of the CDR3: TGTGCCAGCCGAATCAGGTCGGACACTGAAGCTTTCTTT. Translating it yields CASRIRSDTEAFF.

The table lists this clonotype with a few counts. J is TRBJ1-2 and V is TRBV28, with 8 bases matching TRBD1. J lost 4 bases, V lost 5 bases, and 9 bases had no gene match. The V gene's germline CDR1 is MDHEN and CDR2 SYDVKM. This CDR3 region has 15 residues. The CDR3 DNA sequence: TGTGCCAGCAGTCAGACAGGGGCGCTGGCCTATGGCTACACCTTC. It specifies CASSQTGALAYGYTF.

The count of this clonotype is one. This chain joins TRBV4-1 and TRBJ1-1; the D is unclear. Germline V gene lookup returns CDR1 MGHRA and CDR2 YSYEKL. Trimming pared 4 bases from V and 1 base from J, leaving 10 bases between. This CDR3 contains 14 residues. CDR3 sequence reads: CASSPRNGNTEAFF. DNA of the CDR3: TGCGCCAGCAGCCCGCGGAACGGGAACACTGAAGCTTTCTTT.